This T cell receptor beta chain was captured by sequencing in a study of patients and donors after allogeneic stem cell transplantation. TCRdb processed the RT-PCR reads anew with MiXCR; each CDR3 protein has one entry. This sample has approximately 410,000 distinct CDR3 sequences, with roughly 16% found just once. This clonotype was seen a single time. This CDR3 contains 15 residues. Trimming cost V 3 bases and J 4 bases; bases outside gene matches: 7. Germline V gene sequence: CDR1 SGHDN, CDR2 FVKESK. Source material: blood, either unsorted or a sorted T cell fraction (not recorded which). The receptor comes from a human donor who was either an allogeneic HSCT recipient or a stem cell or donor lymphocyte infusion donor (not recorded which). It is not recorded whose cells these are; they may come from a transplant donor. The rearrangement uses TRBV14 and TRBJ1-2, with 8 bases identical to TRBD1. The CDR3 protein is CASSQEGQALYGYTF. CDR3 bases: TGTGCCAGCAGCCAGGAGGGACAGGCACTCTATGGCTACACCTTC.